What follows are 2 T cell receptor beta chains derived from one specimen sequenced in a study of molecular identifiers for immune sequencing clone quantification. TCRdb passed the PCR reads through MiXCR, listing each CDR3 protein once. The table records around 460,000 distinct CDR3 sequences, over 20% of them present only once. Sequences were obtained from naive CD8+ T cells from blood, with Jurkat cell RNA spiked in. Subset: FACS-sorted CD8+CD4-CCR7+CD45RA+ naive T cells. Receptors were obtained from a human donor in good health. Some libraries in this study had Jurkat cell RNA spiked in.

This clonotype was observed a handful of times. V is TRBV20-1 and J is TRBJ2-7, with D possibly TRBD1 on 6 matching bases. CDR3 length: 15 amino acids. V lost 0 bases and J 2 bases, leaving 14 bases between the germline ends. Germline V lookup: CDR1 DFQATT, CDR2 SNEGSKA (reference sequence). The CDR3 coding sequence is TGCAGTGCTAGAGATCAAAACAGGGTAACCTACGAGCAGTACTTC. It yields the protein CSARDQNRVTYEQYF.

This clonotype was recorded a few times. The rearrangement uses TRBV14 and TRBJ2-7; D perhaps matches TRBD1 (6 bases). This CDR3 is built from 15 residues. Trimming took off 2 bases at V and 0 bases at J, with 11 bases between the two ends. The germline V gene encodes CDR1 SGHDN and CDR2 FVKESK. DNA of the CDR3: TGTGCCAGCAGCCAATTTACAGGGCCCTCCTACGAGCAGTACTTC. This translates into CASSQFTGPSYEQYF.